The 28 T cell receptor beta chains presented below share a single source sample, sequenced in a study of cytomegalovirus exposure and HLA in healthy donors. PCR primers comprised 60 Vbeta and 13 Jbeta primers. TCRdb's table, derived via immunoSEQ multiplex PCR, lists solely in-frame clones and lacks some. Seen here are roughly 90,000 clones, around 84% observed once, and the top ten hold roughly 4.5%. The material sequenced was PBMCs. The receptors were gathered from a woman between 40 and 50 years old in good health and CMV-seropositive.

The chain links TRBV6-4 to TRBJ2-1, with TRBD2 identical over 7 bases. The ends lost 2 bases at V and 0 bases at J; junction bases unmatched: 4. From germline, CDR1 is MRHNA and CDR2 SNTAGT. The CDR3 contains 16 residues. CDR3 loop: CASSDLRGSSYNEQFF. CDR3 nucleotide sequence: TGTGCCAGCAGTGACCTGCGGGGGAGCTCCTACAATGAGCAGTTCTTC.

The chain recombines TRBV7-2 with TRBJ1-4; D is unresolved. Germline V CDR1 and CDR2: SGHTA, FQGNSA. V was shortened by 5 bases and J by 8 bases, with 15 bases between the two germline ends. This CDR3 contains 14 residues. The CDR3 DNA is TGTGCCAGCAGCCTAGGGAGGTTTGAGGAAAAACTGTTTTTT. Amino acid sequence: CASSLGRFEEKLFF.

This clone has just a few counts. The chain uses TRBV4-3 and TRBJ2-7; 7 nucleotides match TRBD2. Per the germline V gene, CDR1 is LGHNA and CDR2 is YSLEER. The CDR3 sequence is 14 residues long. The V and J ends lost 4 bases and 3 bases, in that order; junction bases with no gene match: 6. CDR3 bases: TGCGCCAGCAGCCCTGAACCGGGAGGCTACGAGCAGTACTTC. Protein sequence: CASSPEPGGYEQYF.

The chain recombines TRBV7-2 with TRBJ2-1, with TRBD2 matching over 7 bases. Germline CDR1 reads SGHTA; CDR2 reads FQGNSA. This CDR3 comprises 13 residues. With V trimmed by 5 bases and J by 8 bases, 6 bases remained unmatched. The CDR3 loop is CASSGGGPDEQFF. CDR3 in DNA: TGTGCCAGCAGCGGGGGAGGGCCTGATGAGCAGTTCTTC.

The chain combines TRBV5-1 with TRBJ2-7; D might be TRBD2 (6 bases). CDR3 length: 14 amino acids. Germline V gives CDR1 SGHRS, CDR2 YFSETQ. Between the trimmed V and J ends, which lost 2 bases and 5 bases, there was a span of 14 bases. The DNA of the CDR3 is TGCGCCAGCAGCTTCGGAGGGGTTAAGGACGAGCAGTACTTC. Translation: CASSFGGVKDEQYF.

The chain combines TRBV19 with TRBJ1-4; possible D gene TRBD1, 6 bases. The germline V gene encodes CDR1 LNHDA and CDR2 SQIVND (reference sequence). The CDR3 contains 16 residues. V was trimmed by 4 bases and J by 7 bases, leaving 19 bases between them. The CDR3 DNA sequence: TGTGCCAGTAGTACTTTACAGGGAAGGGGAGTTGAAAAACTGTTTTTT. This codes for CASSTLQGRGVEKLFF. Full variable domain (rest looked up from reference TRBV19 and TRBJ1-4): DGGITQSPKYLFRKEGQNVTLSCEQNLNHDAMYWYRQDPGQGLRLIYYSQIVNDFQKGDIAEGYSVSREKKESFPLTVTSAQKNPTAFYLCASSTLQGRGVEKLFFGSGTQLSVL.

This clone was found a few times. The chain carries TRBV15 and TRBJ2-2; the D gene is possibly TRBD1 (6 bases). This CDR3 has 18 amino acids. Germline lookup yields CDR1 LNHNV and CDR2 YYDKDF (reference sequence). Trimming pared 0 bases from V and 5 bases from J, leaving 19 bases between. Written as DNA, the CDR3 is TGTGCCACCAGCAGAGATGGGAGTCAGGGGTTGGTAACCGGGGAGCTGTTTTTT. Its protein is CATSRDGSQGLVTGELFF.

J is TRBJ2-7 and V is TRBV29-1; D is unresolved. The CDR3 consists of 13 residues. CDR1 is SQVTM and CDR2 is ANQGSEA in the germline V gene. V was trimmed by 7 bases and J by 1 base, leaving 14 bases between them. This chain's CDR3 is CSAATPKSYEQYF. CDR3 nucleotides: TGCAGCGCCGCGACTCCTAAATCCTACGAGCAGTACTTC.

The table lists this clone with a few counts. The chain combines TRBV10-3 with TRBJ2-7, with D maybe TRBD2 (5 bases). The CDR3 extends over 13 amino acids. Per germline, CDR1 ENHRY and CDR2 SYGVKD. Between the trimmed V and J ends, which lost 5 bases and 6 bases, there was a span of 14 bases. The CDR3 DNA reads TGTGCCATCAGTCATGAGATAGGGAGCGAGCAGTACTTC. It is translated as CAISHEIGSEQYF.

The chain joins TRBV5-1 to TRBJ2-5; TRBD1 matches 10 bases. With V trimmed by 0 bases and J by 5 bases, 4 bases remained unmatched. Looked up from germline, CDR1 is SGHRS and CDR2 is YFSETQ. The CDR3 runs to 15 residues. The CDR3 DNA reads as TGCGCCAGCAGCTTGGAGGGACAGGGGCCGGAGACCCAGTACTTC. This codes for CASSLEGQGPETQYF.

CDR3: CASSLLGEAYNEQFF. For the CDR3, the DNA is TGTGCCAGCAGTTTATTGGGGGAGGCTTACAATGAGCAGTTCTTC. The rearrangement joins TRBV6-5 to TRBJ2-1; maybe TRBD2 (6 bases). V was trimmed by 4 bases and J by 4 bases, leaving 14 bases between them. Per germline, CDR1 MNHEY and CDR2 SVGAGI. This CDR3 is built from 15 residues.

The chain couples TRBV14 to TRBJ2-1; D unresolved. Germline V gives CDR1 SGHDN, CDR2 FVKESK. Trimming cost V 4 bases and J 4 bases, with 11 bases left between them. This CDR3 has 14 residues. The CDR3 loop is CASSLPISYNEQFF. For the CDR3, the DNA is TGTGCCAGCAGCCTGCCGATTAGTTACAATGAGCAGTTCTTC.

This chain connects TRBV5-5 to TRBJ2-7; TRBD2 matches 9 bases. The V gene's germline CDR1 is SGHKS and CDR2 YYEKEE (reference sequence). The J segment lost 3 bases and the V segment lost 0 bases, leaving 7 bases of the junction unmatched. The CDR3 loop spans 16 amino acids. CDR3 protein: CASSLGISGSVYEQYF. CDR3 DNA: TGTGCCAGCAGCTTGGGAATTAGCGGGAGTGTCTACGAGCAGTACTTC. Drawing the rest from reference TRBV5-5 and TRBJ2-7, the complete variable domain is DAGVTQSPTHLIKTRGQQVTLRCSPISGHKSVSWYQQVLGQGPQFIFQYYEKEERGRGNFPDRFSARQFPNYSSELNVNALLLGDSALYLCASSLGISGSVYEQYFGPGTRLTVT.

CDR3 protein: CASSLRGGNEQYF. CDR3 in DNA: TGTGCCAGCAGCTTGAGGGGAGGGAACGAGCAGTACTTC. V is TRBV11-1 and J is TRBJ2-7; 7 bases are a match to TRBD2. The trim removed 3 bases at V and 5 bases at J, leaving 4 bases unmatched. Germline V lookup: CDR1 SGHAT, CDR2 FQDESV (reference sequence). The CDR3 extends over 13 amino acids.

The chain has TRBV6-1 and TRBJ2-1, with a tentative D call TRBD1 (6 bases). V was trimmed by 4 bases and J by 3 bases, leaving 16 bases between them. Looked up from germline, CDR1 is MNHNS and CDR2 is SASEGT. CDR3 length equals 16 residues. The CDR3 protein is CASSAETQGIYNEQFF. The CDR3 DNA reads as TGTGCCAGCAGTGCCGAGACACAGGGCATCTACAATGAGCAGTTCTTC.

DNA for the CDR3: TGTGCCAGCAGCCCCTCGGGGGGAGATACGCAGTATTTT. It encodes CASSPSGGDTQYF. The chain joins TRBV9 to TRBJ2-3; 7 bases are shared with TRBD2. CDR3 length: 13 amino acids. The germline V gene encodes CDR1 SGDLS and CDR2 YYNGEE. Germline trimming cut 4 bases from V and 5 bases from J; bases unmatched to any gene: 4.

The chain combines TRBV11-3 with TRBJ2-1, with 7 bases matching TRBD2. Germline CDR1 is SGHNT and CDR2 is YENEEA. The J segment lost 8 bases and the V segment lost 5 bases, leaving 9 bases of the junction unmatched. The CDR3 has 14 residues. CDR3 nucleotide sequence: TGTGCCAGCAGCAAATCCGGGACTACGGATGAGCAGTTCTTC. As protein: CASSKSGTTDEQFF.

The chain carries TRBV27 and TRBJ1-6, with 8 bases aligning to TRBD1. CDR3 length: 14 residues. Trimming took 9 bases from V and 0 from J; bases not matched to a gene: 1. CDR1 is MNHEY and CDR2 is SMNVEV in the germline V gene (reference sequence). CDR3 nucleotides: TGTGCCAGTGGACAGGGCTCCTATAATTCACCCCTCCACTTT. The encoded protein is CASGQGSYNSPLHF.

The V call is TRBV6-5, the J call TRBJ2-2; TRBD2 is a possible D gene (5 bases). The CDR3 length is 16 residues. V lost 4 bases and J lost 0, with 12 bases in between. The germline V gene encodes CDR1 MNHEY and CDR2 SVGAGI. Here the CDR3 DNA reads TGTGCCAGCAGTTCTACCGGGATACCGAACACCGGGGAGCTGTTTTTT. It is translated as CASSSTGIPNTGELFF.

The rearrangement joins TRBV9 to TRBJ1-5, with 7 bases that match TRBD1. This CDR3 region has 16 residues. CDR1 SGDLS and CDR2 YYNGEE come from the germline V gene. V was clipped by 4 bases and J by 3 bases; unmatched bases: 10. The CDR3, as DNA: TGTGCCAGCAGCTTAGACGGCACAGGGGTCAATCAGCCCCAGCATTTT. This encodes CASSLDGTGVNQPQHF.

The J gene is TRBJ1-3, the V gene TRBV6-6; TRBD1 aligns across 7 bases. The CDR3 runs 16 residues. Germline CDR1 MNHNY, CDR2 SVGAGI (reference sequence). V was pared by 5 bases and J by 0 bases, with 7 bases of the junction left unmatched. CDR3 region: CASSPEGQFSGNTIYF. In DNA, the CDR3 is TGTGCCAGCAGTCCCGAGGGACAGTTCTCTGGAAACACCATATATTTT.

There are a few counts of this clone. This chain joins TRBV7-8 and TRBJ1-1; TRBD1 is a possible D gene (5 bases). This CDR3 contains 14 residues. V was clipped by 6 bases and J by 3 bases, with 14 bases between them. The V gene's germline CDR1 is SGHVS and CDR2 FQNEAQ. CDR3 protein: CASSDGGVDTEAFF. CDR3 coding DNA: TGTGCCAGCAGTGACGGGGGGGTGGACACTGAAGCTTTCTTT.

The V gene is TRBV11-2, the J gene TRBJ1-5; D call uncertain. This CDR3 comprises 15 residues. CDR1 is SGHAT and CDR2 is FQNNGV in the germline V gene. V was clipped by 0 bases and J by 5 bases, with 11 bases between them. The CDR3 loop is CASSLDAWLDQPQHF. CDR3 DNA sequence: TGTGCCAGCAGCTTAGATGCCTGGCTGGATCAGCCCCAGCATTTT.

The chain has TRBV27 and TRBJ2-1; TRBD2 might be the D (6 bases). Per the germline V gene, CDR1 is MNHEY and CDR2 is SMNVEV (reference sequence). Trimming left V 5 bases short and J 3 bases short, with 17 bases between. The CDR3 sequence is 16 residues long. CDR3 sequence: CASSPTRGRGYNEQFF. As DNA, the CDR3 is TGTGCCAGCAGTCCTACGCGGGGAAGAGGCTACAATGAGCAGTTCTTC.

DNA for the CDR3: TGTGCCAGCAGCTTAGGTCTGGCAGGGGGGACTGAAGCTTTCTTT. Translation gives CASSLGLAGGTEAFF. The chain joins TRBV7-8 to TRBJ1-1, with TRBD1 matching 7 bases. Trimming at V came to 1 base and at J to 5 bases, leaving 7 bases not matched to a gene. This CDR3 is built from 15 residues. CDR1 is SGHVS, CDR2 FQNEAQ, per germline.

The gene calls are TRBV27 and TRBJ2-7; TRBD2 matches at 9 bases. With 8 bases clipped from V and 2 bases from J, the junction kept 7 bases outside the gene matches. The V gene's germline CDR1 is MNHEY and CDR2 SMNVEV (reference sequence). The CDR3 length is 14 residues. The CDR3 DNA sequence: TGTGCCAGCGGAGGACTAGCGAATGCCTACGAGCAGTACTTC. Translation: CASGGLANAYEQYF.

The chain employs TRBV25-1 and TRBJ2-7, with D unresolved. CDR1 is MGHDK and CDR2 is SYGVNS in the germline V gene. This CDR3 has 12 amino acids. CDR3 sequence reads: CGASLDGYEQYF. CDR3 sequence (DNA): TGTGGGGCATCCCTGGATGGCTACGAGCAGTACTTC.

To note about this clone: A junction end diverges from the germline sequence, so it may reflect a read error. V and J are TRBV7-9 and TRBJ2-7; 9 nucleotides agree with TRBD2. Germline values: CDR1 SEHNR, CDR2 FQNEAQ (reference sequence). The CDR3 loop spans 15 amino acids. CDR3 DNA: TGTTCCAGCAGCTCTTCCGGACTAGCGCGATTCGAGCAGTACTTC. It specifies CSSSSSGLARFEQYF.